This T cell receptor beta chain comes out of a study of OX40 agonist ivuxolimab in advanced cancers. Study at large: Checkpoint inhibitors had been given previously to over 30% of patients.

Germline V gene sequence: CDR1 SGHRS, CDR2 YFSETQ. Trimming at V came to 4 bases and at J to 3 bases, leaving 1 base not matched to a gene. There are 14 residues in the CDR3. Here immunoSEQ multiplex PCR was the method, and the copy in TCRdb shows in-frame clones only, minus some. The profile shows some 66,000 clones, over 60% of them singletons. This clonotype originated in an adult with an advanced solid tumor such as melanoma, head and neck, liver or kidney cancer. Sample: CD4+ or CD8+ T cells sorted from blood, taken in a trial of the OX40 agonist ivuxolimab. This sequence joins TRBV5-1 and TRBJ1-3; 10 nucleotides match TRBD1. The CDR3 protein is CASSDRGLGNTIYF. The CDR3 coding sequence is TGCGCCAGCAGCGACAGGGGGCTTGGAAACACCATATATTTT.